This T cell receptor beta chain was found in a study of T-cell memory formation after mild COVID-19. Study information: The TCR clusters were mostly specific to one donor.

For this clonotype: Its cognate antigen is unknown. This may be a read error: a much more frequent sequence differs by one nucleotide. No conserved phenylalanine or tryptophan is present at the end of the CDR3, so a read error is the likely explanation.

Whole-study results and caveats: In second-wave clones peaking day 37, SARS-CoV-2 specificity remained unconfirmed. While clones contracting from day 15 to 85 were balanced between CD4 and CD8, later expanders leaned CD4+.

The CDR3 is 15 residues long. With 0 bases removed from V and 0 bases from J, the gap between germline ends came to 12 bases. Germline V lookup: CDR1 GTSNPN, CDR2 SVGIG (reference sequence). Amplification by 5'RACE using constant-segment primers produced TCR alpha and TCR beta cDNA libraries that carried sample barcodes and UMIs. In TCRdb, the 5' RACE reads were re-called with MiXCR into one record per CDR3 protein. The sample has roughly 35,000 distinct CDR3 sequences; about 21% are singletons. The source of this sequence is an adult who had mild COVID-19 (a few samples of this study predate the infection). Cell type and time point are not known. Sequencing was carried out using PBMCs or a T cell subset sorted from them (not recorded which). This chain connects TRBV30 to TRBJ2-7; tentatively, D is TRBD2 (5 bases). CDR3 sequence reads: CAWSVRTHSSYEQYS. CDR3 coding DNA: TGTGCCTGGAGTGTGAGGACTCATAGCTCCTACGAGCAGTACTCC.